This TCR beta chain emerged from a study of cytomegalovirus exposure and HLA in healthy donors. Study-level points and caveats: It was confirmed in vitro that three of the CMV-associated chains were specific for CMV antigens.

As to this clone: Its specificity is unknown.

This PCR relied on a set of 60 Vbeta primers and 13 Jbeta primers. Using immunoSEQ multiplex PCR, the repertoire was profiled, and TCRdb retains in-frame clones only, with some absent. The sample table includes 45,000 or so clones. Germline CDR1 is LNHDA and CDR2 is SQIVND (reference sequence). The CDR3 runs to 12 residues. V dropped 10 bases and J dropped 3 bases, with 12 bases sitting between them. The rearrangement uses TRBV19 and TRBJ1-2; possibly TRBD1 for D (5 bases). This clonotype originated in a male donor in good health and CMV-seronegative. Sequencing was carried out using PBMCs. The chain's CDR3 is CATRRGDYGYTF. The DNA for the CDR3 is TGTGCCACCCGGCGGGGGGACTATGGCTACACCTTC.